This T cell receptor (beta chain) was sequenced for a study of blood T cell repertoires in COVID-19 (TCRdb year 2020). With regard to the full study: Samples covering the acute and convalescent phases of COVID-19 were provided by collaborators in the United States, Italy and Spain. Deeply sampled blood TCRbeta repertoires from subjects exposed to, actively infected with, or recovered from COVID-19 were included in the dataset. Nearly every sample came with metadata listing a de-identified subject ID, COVID-19 status, age in years and sex. Where available, HLA class I and class II types were obtained from metadata supplied by the sample provider rather than from assay-based typing. The repertoires were released in a freely available public database meant as a resource for research on the immune response to SARS-CoV-2. Samples came from the ongoing ImmuneRACE study (first 160 participants) plus 1,254 subjects from 6 global collaborators. The material from the prospective study consisted of cDNA or gDNA derived from T cells, B-cell-depleted T cells, or PBMCs. General study outcomes and caveats: The quantity of clinical and demographic metadata differed by source and by participant and was supplied without curation.

TCRbeta CDR3 regions were amplified from genomic DNA using the immunoSEQ Assay, a bias-controlled multiplex PCR. For the original study's pipeline: Nucleated cell counts per sample were estimated from amplification of reference gene primers within the assay. Sequence reads were collapsed and filtered to measure the absolute abundance of every unique TCRbeta CDR3 rearrangement. For each sample, productive Simpson clonality was calculated as the square root of Simpson's diversity index across productive rearrangements. Not all clones reach the TCRdb copy of this immuneACCESS table, which keeps in-frame sequences only. Checked studies attribute under half of the gap to unresolved V genes and leave the rest unexplained. The V and J calls and the clone size are those of that table, but D and trimming were determined from the DNA. A total of approximately 260,000 clones appear in this sample, about 79% of them only once. Of the sample, approximately 9.4% falls within the top ten clones.

Each collaborating institution followed its own protocols to collect whole blood in K2EDTA tubes. For TCRbeta analysis, collaborator samples were shipped as frozen whole blood, as isolated PBMCs, or as DNA extracted from either sample type. Turning to this clone: Its antigen is currently not known. Per-nucleotide qualities are absent, and no much larger clonotype sits a single base away.

The CDR3 goes from the cysteine to the phenylalanine over 17 residues. The CDR3 DNA has 51 bases and is translated from base 1. CDR1 and CDR2 were assigned from the germline V gene (reference sequence) as SEHNR and FQNEAQ. V ends up 6 bases short and J 6 bases short, with an unmatched junction base count of 13. The clonotype was recovered from a woman aged 80 or older with acute or convalescent COVID-19. Recombination linked TRBV7-9 to TRBJ1-6, and 8 junction bases match TRBD1. Sequencing was carried out using peripheral blood. The nucleotides are TGTGCCAGCAGTTCTACACCCTACAGGGGGGCTAATTCACCCCTCCACTTT. Translation gives CASSSTPYRGANSPLHF.